This T cell receptor (beta chain) was identified during a study of shared clonotypes between healthy human individuals (dated by TCRdb to the early 2020s). In terms of the full investigation: The cohort included three men and two women between 18 and 49 years of age. For each donor, CD4 naive and CD4 memory were each run on three plates, CD8 naive on two plates, and CD8 memory on one plate. The study deeply sequenced blood TCR repertoires of five healthy adults to estimate repertoire size and the extent of clonotype sharing between individuals. Different laboratories and diverse techniques were used to prepare libraries and sequence TCR repertoires, to increase sequencing depth and limit assay-specific biases. Between about 0.8 and 9 billion PBMCs per donor were obtained by leukapheresis. The investigation overall reported the following: Higher generation probabilities were observed for clonotypes shared by all four sorted-subset donors than for non-shared clonotypes. When a handful of donors were compared, the shared fraction of clonotypes was around 5% for naive CD4, around 3.5% for naive CD8, 2% to 2.5% for memory CD4, and 0.35% to 0.4% for memory CD8. Incomplete sequencing was indicated by rarefaction of sorted-subset datasets, despite the large sequencing depth. Because the study included a small number of donors, the genetic and exposure-history diversity represented was limited. Based on pairwise subsampling, the degree of clonotype sharing among donors was expected to be affected by sequencing depth. Sampling was restricted to blood, and TCR repertoires in tissue are likely to differ from TCR repertoires in blood. Estimated clonotype richness was generally larger for naive than for memory subsets.

According to the germline V gene, CDR1 reads MGHDK and CDR2 reads SYGVNS. Germline trimming: 5 bases from V, 2 bases from J; junction bases outside gene matches: 3. The CDR3, cysteine through phenylalanine, is 15 amino acids long. Only the CDR3 region is kept as DNA, spanning 45 bases read in frame from base 1. To note about this clone: Its antigen remains unidentified. Base qualities are missing; no much larger clone stands one base away.

Donors were healthy HIV-negative adults with no recently reported acute infections or vaccinations. All donors were Caucasian adults living in Nashville, Tennessee, USA. CD4+ T cells were enriched by magnetic negative selection; naive cells were then positively selected on CD45RA, and the negative fraction formed the memory subset. After blood collection by leukapheresis, PBMCs were isolated using Ficoll-Histopaque density gradient centrifugation and then cryopreserved in the vapor phase of liquid nitrogen. Analytical flow cytometry was used to check the purity and quantity of each magnetically sorted T cell population. From each sorted fraction, genomic DNA was isolated and quantified by UV absorbance on a Nanodrop 2000c. Using the deep immunoSEQ assay, multiplex PCR amplified TCR CDR3 regions from genomic DNA. Extracted genomic DNA from each cell subset was spread evenly across all wells of several immunoSEQ 96-well plates, with each plate serving as a replicate. Each replicate PCR for sorted subsets received around 200 ng genomic DNA, equal to some 32,000 T cell genomes. Purified libraries were quantified with a Qubit 3.0 fluorometer, sized on a Bioanalyzer 2100, and re-quantified with the KAPA Library Quantification kit. Every immunoSEQ 96-well plate was sequenced on a separate single-read 150-cycle Illumina NextSeq 550 flow cell. The authors processed their data as follows. The immunoSEQ output contained only junctional sequences without quality scores, so filtering could not match that applied to full-length reads. To assign V/J genes and CDR3, sequences were annotated using PyIR, a Python wrapper for IgBLAST v1.9, with IMGT germline references. Reads were filtered out if the reads had weak V/J assignments (E-value above 1e-6), no CDR3, stop codons, out-of-frame junctions, or ambiguous translated residues. V3J clonotypes were defined by identical inferred V gene, J gene, and CDR3 amino acid sequence. Percentage overlap between repertoires was computed as shared unique clonotypes divided by the size of the smaller repertoire. Three approaches were used to assess repertoire richness: RTK rarefaction, the Chao1 estimator, and Recon v2.1 estimates of unobserved clonotypes. OLGA was used to compute generation probabilities for all TCRbeta clonotypes that the gDNA method yielded from four donors. TCRdb's version of the immuneACCESS table is confined to in-frame rearrangements and falls short of the full clone set. An unresolved V gene accounts for under half of the shortfall where checked; the remainder is of unknown origin. The DNA was the basis for D and trimming; V, J and clone size are from that table. The sample yields more than 2,000,000 clones; 80% to 95% were counted once. Under 0.45% of the sample comes from the top ten.

This receptor was taken from a man younger than 35 in good health. Some clones in this sample may be carry-over from other donors' samples. The sequence joins TRBV25-1 to TRBJ2-3; 11 bases in the middle match TRBD2. Sequencing was done on a sample of naive CD4+ T cells from PBMCs. The cell subset or site label for this specimen denotes: CD45RA+ positively selected. The CDR3 region has the sequence CASSKLAGDTDTQYF. The DNA is as follows: TGTGCCAGCAGTAAACTAGCGGGGGACACAGATACGCAGTATTTT.